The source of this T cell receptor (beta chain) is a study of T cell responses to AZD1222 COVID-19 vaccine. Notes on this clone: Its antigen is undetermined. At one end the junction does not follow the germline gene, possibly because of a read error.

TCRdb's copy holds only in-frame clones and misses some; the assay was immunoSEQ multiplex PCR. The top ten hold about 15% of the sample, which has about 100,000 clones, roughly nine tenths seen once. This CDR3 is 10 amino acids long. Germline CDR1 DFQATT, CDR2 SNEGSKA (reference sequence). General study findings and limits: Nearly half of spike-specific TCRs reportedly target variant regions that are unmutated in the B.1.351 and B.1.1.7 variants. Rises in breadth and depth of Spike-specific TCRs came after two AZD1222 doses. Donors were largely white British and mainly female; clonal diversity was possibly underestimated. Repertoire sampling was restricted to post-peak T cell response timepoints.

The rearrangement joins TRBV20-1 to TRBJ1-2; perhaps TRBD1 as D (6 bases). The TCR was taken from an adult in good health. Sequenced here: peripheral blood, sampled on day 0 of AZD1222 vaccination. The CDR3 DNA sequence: TGCAGTGCCCCGGGGGCGACAGAAGCCTTC. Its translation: CSAPGATEAF.